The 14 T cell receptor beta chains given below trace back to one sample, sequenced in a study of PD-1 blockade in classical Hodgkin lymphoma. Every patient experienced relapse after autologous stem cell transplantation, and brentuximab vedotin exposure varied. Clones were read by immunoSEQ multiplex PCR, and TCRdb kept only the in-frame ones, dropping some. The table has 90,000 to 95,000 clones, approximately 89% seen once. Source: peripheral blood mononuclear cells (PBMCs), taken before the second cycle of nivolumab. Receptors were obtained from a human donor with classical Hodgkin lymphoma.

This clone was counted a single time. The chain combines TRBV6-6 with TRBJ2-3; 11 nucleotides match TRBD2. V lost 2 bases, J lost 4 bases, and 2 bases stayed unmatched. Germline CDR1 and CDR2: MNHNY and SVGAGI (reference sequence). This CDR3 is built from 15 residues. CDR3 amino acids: CASSYPSGRPDTQYF. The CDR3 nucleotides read TGTGCCAGCAGTTACCCTAGCGGGAGGCCAGATACGCAGTATTTT.

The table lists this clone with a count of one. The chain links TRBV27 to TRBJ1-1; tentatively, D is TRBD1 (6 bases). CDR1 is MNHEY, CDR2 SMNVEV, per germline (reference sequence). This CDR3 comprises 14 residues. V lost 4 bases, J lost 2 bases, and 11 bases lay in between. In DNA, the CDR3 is TGTGCCAGCAGTTCTAGGACAGCCAACACTGAAGCTTTCTTT. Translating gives CASSSRTANTEAFF.

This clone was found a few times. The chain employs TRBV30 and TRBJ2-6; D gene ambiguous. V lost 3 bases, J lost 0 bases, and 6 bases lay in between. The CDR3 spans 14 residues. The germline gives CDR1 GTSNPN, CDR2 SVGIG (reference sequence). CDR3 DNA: TGTGCCTGGAGCGGGTACTCTGGGGCCAACGTCCTGACTTTC. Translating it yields CAWSGYSGANVLTF.

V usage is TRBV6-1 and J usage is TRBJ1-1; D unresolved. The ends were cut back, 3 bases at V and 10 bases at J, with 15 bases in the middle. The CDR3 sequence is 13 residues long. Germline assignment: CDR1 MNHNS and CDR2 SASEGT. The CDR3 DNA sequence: TGTGCCAGCAGTGACACCGACCAGATTGGAGCTTTCTTT. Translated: CASSDTDQIGAFF.

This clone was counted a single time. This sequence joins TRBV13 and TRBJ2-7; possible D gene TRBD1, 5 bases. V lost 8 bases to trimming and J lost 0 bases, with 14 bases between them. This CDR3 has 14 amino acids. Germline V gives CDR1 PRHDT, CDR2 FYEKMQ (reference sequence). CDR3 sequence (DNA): TGTGCCAGCGCGAGACAGCGCAGCTCCTACGAGCAGTACTTC. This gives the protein CASARQRSSYEQYF.

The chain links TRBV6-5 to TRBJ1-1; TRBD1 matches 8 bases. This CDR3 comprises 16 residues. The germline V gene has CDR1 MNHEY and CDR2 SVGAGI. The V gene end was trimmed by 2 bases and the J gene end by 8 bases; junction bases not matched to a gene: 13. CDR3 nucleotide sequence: TGTGCCAGCAGTTACCGGCGTCAGGGGGCGCGGGTGGAAGCTTTCTTT. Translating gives CASSYRRQGARVEAFF.

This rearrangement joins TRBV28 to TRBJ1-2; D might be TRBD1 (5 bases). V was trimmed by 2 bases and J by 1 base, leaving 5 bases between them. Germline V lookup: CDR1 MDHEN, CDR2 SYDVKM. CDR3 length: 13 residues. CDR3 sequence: CASSLDSNYGYTF. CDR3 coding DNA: TGTGCCAGCAGTTTAGACAGTAACTATGGCTACACCTTC.

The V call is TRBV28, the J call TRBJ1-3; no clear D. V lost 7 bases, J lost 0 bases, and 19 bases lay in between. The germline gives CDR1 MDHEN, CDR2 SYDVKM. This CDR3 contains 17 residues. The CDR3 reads CASTLIPGIHSGNTIYF. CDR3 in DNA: TGTGCCAGCACCCTAATCCCAGGAATTCACTCTGGAAACACCATATATTTT.

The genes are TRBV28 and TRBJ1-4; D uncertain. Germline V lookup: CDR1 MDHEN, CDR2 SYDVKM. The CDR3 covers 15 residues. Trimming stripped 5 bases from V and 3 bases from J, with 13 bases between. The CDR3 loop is CASSPSFAANEKLFF. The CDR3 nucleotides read TGTGCCAGCAGTCCCTCATTTGCCGCTAATGAAAAACTGTTTTTT.

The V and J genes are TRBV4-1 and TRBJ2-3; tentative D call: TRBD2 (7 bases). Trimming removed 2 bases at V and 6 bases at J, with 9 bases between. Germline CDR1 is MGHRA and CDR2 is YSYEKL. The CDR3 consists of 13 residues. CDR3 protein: CASSQRGGDTQYF. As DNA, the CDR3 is TGCGCCAGCAGCCAAAGGGGGGGCGATACGCAGTATTTT.

CDR3 loop: CASSVGQGYEQYF. In DNA, the CDR3 is TGTGCCAGCAGCGTGGGACAGGGGTACGAGCAGTACTTC. J is TRBJ2-7 and V is TRBV7-3, with TRBD1 matching over 10 bases. The germline CDR1 and CDR2 sequences are SGHTA and FQGTGA. The trim removed 5 bases at V and 4 bases at J, leaving 2 bases unmatched. The CDR3 contains 13 residues.

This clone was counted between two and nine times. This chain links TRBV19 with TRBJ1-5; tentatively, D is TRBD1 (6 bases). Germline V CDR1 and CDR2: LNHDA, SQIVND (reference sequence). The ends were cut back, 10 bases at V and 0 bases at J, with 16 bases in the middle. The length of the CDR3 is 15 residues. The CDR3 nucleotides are TGTGCCACCTCGCCAGGGGCATATAGCAATCAGCCCCAGCATTTT. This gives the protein CATSPGAYSNQPQHF. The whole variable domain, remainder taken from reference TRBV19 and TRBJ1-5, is DGGITQSPKYLFRKEGQNVTLSCEQNLNHDAMYWYRQDPGQGLRLIYYSQIVNDFQKGDIAEGYSVSREKKESFPLTVTSAQKNPTAFYLCATSPGAYSNQPQHFGDGTRLSIL.

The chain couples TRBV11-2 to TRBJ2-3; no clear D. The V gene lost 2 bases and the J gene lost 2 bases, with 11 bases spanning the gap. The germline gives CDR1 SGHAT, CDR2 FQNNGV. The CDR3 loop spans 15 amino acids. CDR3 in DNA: TGTGCCAGCAGCTTACTGGGTCTAAACACAGATACGCAGTATTTT. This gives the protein CASSLLGLNTDTQYF.

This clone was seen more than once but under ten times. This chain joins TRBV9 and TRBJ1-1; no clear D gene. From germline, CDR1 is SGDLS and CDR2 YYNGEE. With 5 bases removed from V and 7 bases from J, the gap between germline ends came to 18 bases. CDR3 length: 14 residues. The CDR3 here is CASRVPDGQDEAFF. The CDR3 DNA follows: TGTGCCAGCAGGGTACCCGACGGCCAAGATGAAGCTTTCTTT.